A single sample gave rise to the 27 T cell receptor beta chains below, sequenced in a study of vaccination effects on CD4 cells after COVID-19. Sequencing in the ViraFEST assay came after antigen-specific CD4+ T cells had been expanded with viral peptide pools, which were used to stimulate PBMC. Culture lasted over 9 days before CD4+ T cell isolation. Infection dated between March and December 2020, before the Alpha, Beta and Delta variants reached the United States. TCRdb's table, derived via immunoSEQ multiplex PCR, lists solely in-frame clones and lacks some. The profile shows around 40,000 clones, approximately 70% of them singletons. For these receptors, no antigen is known. The material was CD4+ T cells from PBMCs cultured with a peptide pool, obtained before COVID-19 vaccination. These receptors were obtained from a human donor who had a prior SARS-CoV-2 infection.

The V call is TRBV24-1, the J call TRBJ2-1; 8 nucleotides align to TRBD2. Looked up from germline, CDR1 is KGHDR and CDR2 is SFDVKD. Unmatched junction bases numbered 9, after V lost 10 bases and J lost 5 bases. The CDR3 consists of 14 residues. The CDR3 sequence: CATSPAGANNEQFF. CDR3 nucleotides: TGTGCCACGAGCCCAGCGGGGGCCAACAATGAGCAGTTCTTC.

A few counts support this clone. The rearrangement joins TRBV5-1 to TRBJ2-1; 8 nucleotides align to TRBD2. Germline V gene lookup returns CDR1 SGHRS and CDR2 YFSETQ. V was pared by 1 base and J by 0 bases, with 3 bases of the junction left unmatched. The CDR3 covers 16 residues. The CDR3 sequence: CASSLTLAASYNEQFF. Here the CDR3 DNA reads TGCGCCAGCAGCTTGACACTAGCGGCCTCCTACAATGAGCAGTTCTTC.

This chain joins TRBV11-2 and TRBJ2-7; 9 nucleotides align to TRBD1. Germline-derived CDR1 and CDR2 are SGHAT and FQNNGV. J was trimmed by 4 bases and V by 5 bases; bases with no gene match: 9. The CDR3 has 15 amino acids. The CDR3 nucleotides are TGTGCCAGCAGCCGGACAGGGGTCGGTGGTTACGAGCAGTACTTC. Translation gives CASSRTGVGGYEQYF.

The chain recombines TRBV7-2 with TRBJ2-1; 7 bases line up with TRBD2. CDR1 and CDR2 (germline): SGHTA, FQGNSA. CDR3 length: 16 amino acids. Trimming removed 0 bases from V and 7 bases from J; junction bases left unmatched: 9. CDR3 bases: TGTGCCAGCAGCTTAGCGGGAGGAGTGGGGGGGAATGAGCAGTTCTTC. It codes for CASSLAGGVGGNEQFF.

The V and J genes are TRBV2 and TRBJ1-5; D remains unclear. CDR3 length equals 15 residues. Germline CDR1 and CDR2: SNHLY and FYNNEI. Trimming shortened V by 7 bases and J by 0 bases, and 13 bases separated the two germline ends. The CDR3 here is CASTIGPVSNQPQHF. The CDR3 coding sequence is TGTGCCAGCACGATCGGTCCCGTTAGCAATCAGCCCCAGCATTTT.

The chain carries TRBV11-3 and TRBJ2-7; either TRBD1 or TRBD2 may fit D (5 bases each). Germline V CDR1 and CDR2: SGHNT, YENEEA. The CDR3 runs to 15 residues. Trimming pared 1 base from V and 0 bases from J, leaving 10 bases between. The chain's CDR3 is CASSLARDHSYEQYF. CDR3 bases: TGTGCCAGCAGCTTAGCCAGGGACCACTCCTACGAGCAGTACTTC. Drawing the rest from reference TRBV11-3 and TRBJ2-7, the complete variable domain is EAGVVQSPRYKIIEKKQPVAFWCNPISGHNTLYWYLQNLGQGPELLIRYENEEAVDDSQLPKDRFSAERLKGVDSTLKIQPAELGDSAVYLCASSLARDHSYEQYFGPGTRLTVT.

The chain recombines TRBV28 with TRBJ2-1; 10 bases fit TRBD2. Unmatched junction bases numbered 6, after V lost 4 bases and J lost 3 bases. Germline CDR1 is MDHEN and CDR2 is SYDVKM. This CDR3 has 16 amino acids. The CDR3 is CASSSQTSGRYNEQFF. CDR3 in DNA: TGTGCCAGCAGTTCCCAGACTAGCGGGCGCTACAATGAGCAGTTCTTC. Full variable domain (missing parts from reference TRBV28 and TRBJ2-1): DVKVTQSSRYLVKRTGEKVFLECVQDMDHENMFWYRQDPGLGLRLIYFSYDVKMKEKGDIPEGYSVSREKKERFSLILESASTNQTSMYLCASSSQTSGRYNEQFFGPGTRLTVL.

The chain carries TRBV9 and TRBJ1-4; tentative D call: TRBD1 (5 bases). The ends were cut back, 7 bases at V and 7 bases at J, with 14 bases in the middle. The germline gives CDR1 SGDLS, CDR2 YYNGEE. There are 13 residues in the CDR3. The CDR3 DNA reads as TGTGCCAGCCAGGGTAGGGCGGGTGAAAAACTGTTTTTT. Encoded protein: CASQGRAGEKLFF.

This chain uses TRBV6-6 with TRBJ1-5; 8 bases agree with TRBD1. Germline trimming cut 5 bases from V and 2 bases from J; bases unmatched to any gene: 8. This CDR3 has 16 amino acids. Per the germline V gene, CDR1 is MNHNY and CDR2 is SVGAGI (reference sequence). The CDR3 DNA reads as TGTGCCAGCAGTACATCGGACAGGGAACGCAATCAGCCCCAGCATTTT. Residues: CASSTSDRERNQPQHF.

The chain uses TRBV10-2 and TRBJ2-2, with 7 bases aligning to TRBD1. Germline V lookup: CDR1 WSHSY, CDR2 SAAADI. The CDR3 consists of 13 residues. V shed 7 bases, J shed 4 bases, and the junction held 3 bases outside the gene matches. The CDR3 DNA reads as TGCGCCAGCATAGACAGGGCCACCGGGGAGCTGTTTTTT. This gives the protein CASIDRATGELFF.

CDR3 protein: CASSQDPARVKAFF. CDR3 DNA sequence: TGTGCCAGCAGCCAAGACCCCGCCAGGGTAAAAGCTTTCTTT. The chain joins TRBV3-1 (or the pseudogene TRBV3-2) to TRBJ1-1; D perhaps matches TRBD1 (5 bases). Germline CDR1 LGHDT, CDR2 YNNKEL (reference sequence). The CDR3 covers 14 residues. Trimming pared 0 bases from V and 9 bases from J, leaving 14 bases between.

The table lists this clone with a few counts. The V gene is TRBV5-6, the J gene TRBJ1-3; D call uncertain. The CDR3 spans 16 residues. CDR1 SGHDT and CDR2 YYEEEE come from the germline V gene. Trimming took 1 base from V and 4 from J, leaving 15 bases between them. The CDR3 loop reads CASSLFTALGGNTIYF. CDR3 coding DNA: TGTGCCAGCAGCTTGTTCACGGCTCTAGGGGGAAACACCATATATTTT.

The chain couples TRBV18 to TRBJ1-1; a possible D gene is TRBD1 (5 bases). The germline V and J ends were trimmed by 3 bases and 4 bases, with 9 bases remaining between them. Germline CDR1 reads KGHSH; CDR2 reads LQKENI. The CDR3 sequence is 13 residues long. CDR3 nucleotides: TGTGCCAGCTCACCCGAGGGGCTCACTGAAGCTTTCTTT. Its protein product is CASSPEGLTEAFF.

The chain joins TRBV9 to TRBJ2-7, with TRBD1 matching 9 bases. Germline V gene data show CDR1 as SGDLS and CDR2 as YYNGEE. The CDR3 covers 15 residues. The V segment lost 3 bases and the J segment 1 base; nucleotides outside the gene matches: 5. CDR3 coding DNA: TGTGCCAGCAGCGCCGGGACAGGGTGGTCCTACGAGCAGTACTTC. Translating it yields CASSAGTGWSYEQYF. The whole variable domain, remainder taken from reference TRBV9 and TRBJ2-7, is DSGVTQTPKHLITATGQRVTLRCSPRSGDLSVYWYQQSLDQGLQFLIQYYNGEERAKGNILERFSAQQFPDLHSELNLSSLELGDSALYFCASSAGTGWSYEQYFGPGTRLTVT.

The chain employs TRBV18 and TRBJ1-2; D remains unclear. CDR3 size: 16 residues. CDR1 is KGHSH, CDR2 LQKENI, per germline. Trimming cost V 2 bases and J 0 bases, with 13 bases left between them. DNA of the CDR3: TGTGCCAGCTCACCATTGAGTTTCACTCCTAACTATGGCTACACCTTC. Protein sequence: CASSPLSFTPNYGYTF.

The chain is built from TRBV7-8 and TRBJ2-1, with TRBD1 matching over 9 bases. Germline V gene data show CDR1 as SGHVS and CDR2 as FQNEAQ. CDR3 length equals 15 residues. The V segment lost 3 bases and the J segment 3 bases; nucleotides outside the gene matches: 3. The CDR3 region is CASSFWTGDYNEQFF. The DNA for the CDR3 is TGTGCCAGCAGCTTTTGGACAGGGGACTACAATGAGCAGTTCTTC.

The J gene is TRBJ1-5, the V gene TRBV19; no reliable D call. This CDR3 has 18 amino acids. V gave up 5 bases and J gave up 0 bases, with 20 bases separating them. Germline V gene lookup returns CDR1 LNHDA and CDR2 SQIVND (reference sequence). CDR3 region: CASSPPLTGGYSNQPQHF. DNA for the CDR3: TGTGCCAGTAGTCCACCCCTGACCGGTGGCTATAGCAATCAGCCCCAGCATTTT. The entire variable domain, with the rest obtained from reference TRBV19 and TRBJ1-5, is as follows: DGGITQSPKYLFRKEGQNVTLSCEQNLNHDAMYWYRQDPGQGLRLIYYSQIVNDFQKGDIAEGYSVSREKKESFPLTVTSAQKNPTAFYLCASSPPLTGGYSNQPQHFGDGTRLSIL.

The chain has TRBV5-4 and TRBJ1-1; no definite D call. The CDR3 contains 15 residues. Germline V gene data show CDR1 as SGHNT and CDR2 as YYREEE (reference sequence). V lost 3 bases and J 2 bases, leaving 14 bases between the germline ends. The CDR3 DNA follows: TGTGCCAGCAGCTCACCTTTCAGGTCTAACACTGAAGCTTTCTTT. This encodes CASSSPFRSNTEAFF.

In this sample, this clone turned up a few times. V gene TRBV9 combines with J gene TRBJ2-1, with D maybe TRBD1 (6 bases). Per the germline V gene, CDR1 is SGDLS and CDR2 is YYNGEE. This CDR3 is 13 amino acids long. Trimming removed 0 bases at V and 10 bases at J, with 11 bases between. As DNA, the CDR3 is TGTGCCAGCAGCGTAGCTACGAGGGGGGAGCAGTTCTTC. Its protein product is CASSVATRGEQFF.

The chain joins TRBV3-1 (or the pseudogene TRBV3-2) to TRBJ1-5, with unresolved D. V was cut by 8 bases and J by 8 bases, with 7 bases left in between. This CDR3 has 10 amino acids. In germline, CDR1 is LGHDT, CDR2 YNNKEL (reference sequence). CDR3 sequence reads: CASPGEPQHF. The CDR3 DNA reads TGTGCCAGCCCCGGGGAGCCCCAGCATTTT.

This clone was seen a few times. The chain employs TRBV15 and TRBJ1-1, with D perhaps matching TRBD1 (5 bases). The CDR3 has 14 amino acids. Germline CDR1 and CDR2: LNHNV and YYDKDF (reference sequence). V shed 3 bases and J shed 1 base, with 9 bases lying between them. The CDR3 sequence: CATSRSTGNTEAFF. The CDR3 region has the DNA TGTGCCACCAGCAGGTCAACAGGGAACACTGAAGCTTTCTTT.

This chain joins TRBV3-1 (or the pseudogene TRBV3-2) and TRBJ2-7, with 11 bases fitting TRBD2. The CDR3 runs to 17 residues. Per germline, CDR1 LGHDT and CDR2 YNNKEL (reference sequence). The J segment lost 0 bases and the V segment lost 3 bases, leaving 7 bases of the junction unmatched. CDR3 loop: CASSHLSSGRPSYEQYF. The CDR3 DNA is TGTGCCAGCAGCCACCTTTCTAGCGGGAGGCCCTCCTACGAGCAGTACTTC.

The V gene is TRBV4-3, the J gene TRBJ2-2; TRBD2 matches 11 bases. The length of the CDR3 is 16 residues. Germline trimming cut 7 bases from V and 1 base from J; bases unmatched to any gene: 5. Germline V gene sequence: CDR1 LGHNA, CDR2 YSLEER. CDR3 in DNA: TGCGCCAGCACCTTACTAGCGGGAGAGAACACCGGGGAGCTGTTTTTT. It translates to CASTLLAGENTGELFF.

This rearrangement joins TRBV9 to TRBJ1-3; D may be TRBD1 (5 bases). The CDR3 runs to 20 residues. V gave up 0 bases and J gave up 0 bases, with 22 bases separating them. CDR1 is SGDLS, CDR2 YYNGEE, per germline. The DNA for the CDR3 is TGTGCCAGCAGCGTAGATACGGCAGCCGGGACCGTTTACTCTGGAAACACCATATATTTT. Residues: CASSVDTAAGTVYSGNTIYF.

This sequence joins TRBV10-1 and TRBJ1-5; D gene unclear. V was shortened by 10 bases and J by 4 bases, with 5 bases between the two germline ends. The CDR3 has 10 amino acids. Per the germline V gene, CDR1 is WNHNN and CDR2 is SYGVQD (reference sequence). CDR3 bases: TGCGCCAACCCGAATCAGCCCCAGCATTTT. This sequence encodes CANPNQPQHF.

This clone was seen just once. The chain carries TRBV2 and TRBJ2-7; 11 bases match TRBD2. Looked up from germline, CDR1 is SNHLY and CDR2 is FYNNEI. Germline trimming cut 4 bases from V and 4 bases from J; bases unmatched to any gene: 3. The CDR3 sequence is 14 residues long. CDR3 sequence: CASSARTSGYEQYF. The CDR3 DNA is TGTGCCAGCAGTGCCAGGACTAGCGGGTACGAGCAGTACTTC.

This clone has only one observation. The V call is TRBV19, the J call TRBJ2-7; a possible D gene is TRBD2 (5 bases). The length of the CDR3 is 14 residues. Trimming pared 3 bases from V and 4 bases from J, leaving 13 bases between. In germline, CDR1 is LNHDA, CDR2 SQIVND (reference sequence). CDR3 residues: CASSIRGGGYEQYF. Here the CDR3 DNA reads TGTGCCAGTAGTATTCGAGGCGGAGGTTACGAGCAGTACTTC.